The text below deals with one TCR beta chain. Antigen specificity is unknown. The sample belongs to a study of cytomegalovirus exposure and HLA in healthy donors. Study results and caveats: As confirmed in vitro, three CMV-associated chains were specific for CMV antigens. The authors enumerated 150 to 200 TCR beta chains as linked to cytomegalovirus. Productive rates of about 87% or about 30% were seen for most TCR beta V segments in an earlier analysis.

Primers included in the PCR were 60 Vbeta and 13 Jbeta primers. Profiling relied on immunoSEQ multiplex PCR, and the TCRdb table lists in-frame clones only, not all of them. The sample holds more than 130,000 clones, about four fifths seen once. Germline V gives CDR1 LNHDA, CDR2 SQIVND (reference sequence). Between the trimmed V and J ends, which lost 1 base and 4 bases, there was a span of 10 bases. CDR3 length equals 14 residues. Sequencing used PBMCs. The chain couples TRBV19 to TRBJ1-2; unclear D gene. The receptor was isolated from a man in his forties in good health and CMV-seropositive. This CDR3 is CASSIAPGGYGYTF. The CDR3 bases are TGTGCCAGTAGTATAGCCCCAGGAGGCTATGGCTACACCTTC.